Following are 29 T cell receptor beta chains from one sample sequenced in a study of blood T cells in healthy people across ages. A J-beta primer mix and a sample-barcoded 5' primer were used in a second PCR of about 6 to 12 cycles. TCRdb processed the 5' RACE reads anew with MiXCR; each CDR3 protein has one entry. This sample has approximately 850,000 distinct CDR3 sequences, with approximately 44% found just once. Sequencing was carried out using blood. These receptors all come from a man aged 60-69 years in good health.

This rearrangement joins TRBV20-1 to TRBJ2-7, with D perhaps matching TRBD1 or TRBD2 (5 bases each). CDR1 and CDR2 (germline): DFQATT, SNEGSKA (reference sequence). This CDR3 comprises 14 residues. Trimming stripped 4 bases from V and 7 bases from J, with 20 bases between. The CDR3 spells CSATRGSDYNEQYF. CDR3 coding DNA: TGCAGTGCTACGAGGGGTTCAGACTACAATGAGCAGTACTTC.

The chain is built from TRBV7-9 and TRBJ2-3; 12 nucleotides align to TRBD1. V lost 4 bases, J lost 5 bases, and 7 bases stayed unmatched. Germline V gene data show CDR1 as SEHNR and CDR2 as FQNEAQ (reference sequence). This CDR3 has 16 amino acids. The CDR3 DNA reads as TGTGCCAGCAGCTCTAGGGACAGGGGGCTCGGAGATACGCAGTATTTT. It encodes CASSSRDRGLGDTQYF.

Only one count was recorded for this clonotype. This sequence joins TRBV6-2 or TRBV6-3 and TRBJ1-1; D not resolved. Trimming cost V 5 bases and J 4 bases, with 11 bases left between them. CDR3 length: 13 residues. CDR1 MNHEY and CDR2 SVGEGT come from the germline V gene. CDR3 in amino acids: CASSTTVPTEAFF. CDR3 bases: TGTGCCAGCAGTACAACAGTCCCCACTGAAGCTTTCTTT.

The chain combines TRBV2 with TRBJ1-6; D remains ambiguous. The CDR3 contains 14 residues. Per the germline V gene, CDR1 is SNHLY and CDR2 is FYNNEI. V shed 6 bases and J shed 4 bases, with 10 bases lying between them. The CDR3 region is CASSQLGYNSPLHF. CDR3 sequence (DNA): TGTGCCAGCAGCCAACTTGGGTATAATTCACCCCTCCACTTT.

The chain couples TRBV6-2 or TRBV6-3 to TRBJ1-2; TRBD1 agrees at 9 bases. The CDR3 is 15 residues long. Trimming removed 5 bases from V and 3 bases from J; junction bases left unmatched: 7. Germline V gene sequence: CDR1 MNHEY, CDR2 SVGEGT. The CDR3 sequence: CASSAGQGNDYGYTF. CDR3 bases: TGTGCCAGCAGTGCGGGACAGGGAAATGACTATGGCTACACCTTC.

The V and J genes are TRBV7-9 and TRBJ2-5; maybe TRBD1 (5 bases). This CDR3 comprises 16 residues. V lost 5 bases, J lost 5 bases, and 21 bases lay in between. Germline CDR1 reads SEHNR; CDR2 reads FQNEAQ (reference sequence). The CDR3 reads CASSRPSGAGLETQYF. The CDR3 bases are TGTGCCAGCAGCCGACCCAGTGGGGCTGGCTTGGAGACCCAGTACTTC.

V usage is TRBV7-2 and J usage is TRBJ1-1, with 11 bases matching TRBD1. In germline, CDR1 is SGHTA, CDR2 FQGNSA. This CDR3 region has 15 residues. The ends lost 4 bases at V and 5 bases at J; junction bases unmatched: 6. The CDR3 DNA reads TGTGCCAGCAGCTCCCCGGGACAGGGGGGGACTGAAGCTTTCTTT. This codes for CASSSPGQGGTEAFF. The full variable domain, completed using reference TRBV7-2 and TRBJ1-1, is GAGVSQSPSNKVTEKGKDVELRCDPISGHTALYWYRQSLGQGLEFLIYFQGNSAPDKSGLPSDRFSAERTGGSVSTLTIQRTQQEDSAVYLCASSSPGQGGTEAFFGQGTRLTVV.

This clonotype has more than one count but fewer than ten. This chain uses TRBV29-1 with TRBJ2-1; 14 nucleotides match TRBD2. The CDR3 runs 17 residues. From germline, CDR1 is SQVTM and CDR2 ANQGSEA. Trimming cost V 7 bases and J 0 bases; bases outside gene matches: 8. Written as DNA, the CDR3 is TGCAGCGCCCCCGGGACTAGCGGGGGACTCTCCTACAATGAGCAGTTCTTC. Encoded protein: CSAPGTSGGLSYNEQFF.

This chain uses TRBV6-1 with TRBJ2-7; D uncertain. V was shortened by 8 bases and J by 2 bases, with 7 bases between the two germline ends. The length of the CDR3 is 11 residues. Germline CDR1 MNHNS, CDR2 SASEGT. CDR3 in DNA: TGTGCCAGCGGGCAGGCCTACGAGCAGTACTTC. It is translated as CASGQAYEQYF.

The CDR3 DNA reads TGCGCCAGCAGCTTGGTAACTAGCACTCATACGCAGTATTTT. Protein sequence: CASSLVTSTHTQYF. The gene calls are TRBV5-1 and TRBJ2-3; TRBD2 might be the D (6 bases). Germline V gene sequence: CDR1 SGHRS, CDR2 YFSETQ. The CDR3 totals 14 residues. Trimming shortened V by 0 bases and J by 7 bases, and 12 bases separated the two germline ends.

The chain combines TRBV20-1 with TRBJ2-7; the D gene is possibly TRBD1 (6 bases). This CDR3 spans 12 amino acids. Germline V gives CDR1 DFQATT, CDR2 SNEGSKA (reference sequence). V was trimmed by 7 bases and J by 2 bases, leaving 12 bases between them. The CDR3 sequence is CSVTGHAYEQYF. As DNA, the CDR3 is TGCAGTGTTACGGGACACGCCTACGAGCAGTACTTC.

This clonotype was counted between two and nine times. V usage is TRBV24-1 and J usage is TRBJ2-5; weak D call: TRBD1 (5 bases). CDR1 KGHDR and CDR2 SFDVKD come from the germline V gene. With 5 bases removed from V and 4 bases from J, the gap between germline ends came to 10 bases. This CDR3 region has 13 residues. CDR3 protein: CATSVAGLETQYF. The DNA of the CDR3 is TGTGCCACCAGTGTCGCAGGGCTAGAGACCCAGTACTTC.

This clonotype appeared a few times. The chain is built from TRBV6-1 and TRBJ2-7, with D unclear. V lost 2 bases and J 1 base, leaving 6 bases between the germline ends. CDR1 is MNHNS and CDR2 is SASEGT in the germline V gene. This CDR3 contains 13 residues. CDR3 protein: CASSESASYEQYF. The CDR3 region has the DNA TGTGCCAGCAGTGAATCGGCATCCTACGAGCAGTACTTC.

This clonotype was detected ten times or more. The chain is built from TRBV27 and TRBJ2-3; D remains unclear. Between the trimmed V and J ends, which lost 4 bases and 0 bases, there was a span of 8 bases. CDR3 length equals 14 residues. Germline V CDR1 and CDR2: MNHEY, SMNVEV (reference sequence). The DNA of the CDR3 is TGTGCCAGCAGTTCCTCGCGAAGCACAGATACGCAGTATTTT. Its protein is CASSSSRSTDTQYF.

Here the CDR3 DNA reads TGTGCCAGTAGTGGGGGACACACCTACGAGCAGTACTTC. It translates to CASSGGHTYEQYF. V gene TRBV19 combines with J gene TRBJ2-7; a possible D gene is TRBD1 (6 bases). Germline CDR1 and CDR2: LNHDA and SQIVND (reference sequence). Trimming cost V 5 bases and J 2 bases, with 10 bases left between them. There are 13 residues in the CDR3.

The chain joins TRBV6-2 or TRBV6-3 to TRBJ2-3; 7 nucleotides align to TRBD2. V lost 6 bases and J lost 4; bases outside the gene matches: 10. Germline V gene lookup returns CDR1 MNHEY and CDR2 SVGEGT. The CDR3 is made up of 15 amino acids. In DNA form, the CDR3 reads TGTGCCAGCAGCCCGCAAAGCGGGGCTTCAGATACGCAGTATTTT. It codes for CASSPQSGASDTQYF.

This chain connects TRBV4-1 to TRBJ2-3, with 8 positions matching TRBD1. Germline V CDR1 and CDR2: MGHRA, YSYEKL. The CDR3 spans 18 residues. The V gene end was trimmed by 4 bases and the J gene end by 3 bases; junction bases not matched to a gene: 15. CDR3 amino acids: CASSPGGAAGTGTDTQYF. The CDR3 DNA reads as TGCGCCAGCAGCCCAGGGGGCGCGGCGGGGACCGGGACAGATACGCAGTATTTT.

This rearrangement joins TRBV20-1 to TRBJ2-3; TRBD2 matches at 9 bases. Losses at the gene ends were 5 bases for V and 3 bases for J; bases not matched to a gene: 18. The length of the CDR3 is 18 residues. Germline V lookup: CDR1 DFQATT, CDR2 SNEGSKA (reference sequence). CDR3 sequence (DNA): TGCAGTGCTTCCGGAGGGGGTGGCAGCGGGGGGAGGACAGATACGCAGTATTTT. Its translation: CSASGGGGSGGRTDTQYF.

The chain employs TRBV7-6 and TRBJ2-1; D could derive from TRBD1 or TRBD2 (6 bases each). The DNA end lines up better with TRBJ2-7; the J call may be wrong. Germline CDR1 reads SGHVS; CDR2 reads FNYEAQ. The CDR3 length is 14 residues. The CDR3 DNA sequence: TGTGCCAGCTTGGCGAGGGGGACTTACAATGAGCAGTACTTC. As protein: CASLARGTYNEQYF.

The rearrangement links TRBV20-1 to TRBJ2-5, with 12 positions matching TRBD1. The ends lost 7 bases at V and 4 bases at J; junction bases unmatched: 7. From germline, CDR1 is DFQATT and CDR2 SNEGSKA (reference sequence). CDR3 length: 14 amino acids. For the CDR3, the DNA is TGCAGTGGTGCTAGGGGACAGGGGGCAGAGACCCAGTACTTC. Amino acid sequence: CSGARGQGAETQYF.

In its sample, this clonotype was seen a few times. V and J are TRBV27 and TRBJ1-6; 9 nucleotides align to TRBD1. Looked up from germline, CDR1 is MNHEY and CDR2 is SMNVEV (reference sequence). J was trimmed by 7 bases and V by 8 bases; bases with no gene match: 6. The CDR3 runs to 14 residues. The CDR3 nucleotides read TGTGCCAGCGGGACAGGGACCTCGAATTCACCCCTCCACTTT. Translated, it gives CASGTGTSNSPLHF.

This clonotype was counted a few times. The rearrangement links TRBV20-1 to TRBJ1-5; D is unresolved. Germline V gene data show CDR1 as DFQATT and CDR2 as SNEGSKA (reference sequence). The CDR3 has 12 amino acids. V lost 0 bases, J lost 7 bases, and 7 bases lay in between. The CDR3 region is CSARDSSQPQHF. CDR3 bases: TGCAGTGCTAGAGATTCCAGCCAGCCCCAGCATTTT.

This clonotype was counted between two and nine times. The V call is TRBV12-3 or TRBV12-4, the J call TRBJ2-1; 10 bases are a match to TRBD1. The CDR3 consists of 16 residues. V gave up 6 bases and J gave up 4 bases; unmatched junction bases: 9. The CDR3 DNA sequence: TGTGCCAGCAGCCCGGGGGGACAGGGGTTTTACAATGAGCAGTTCTTC. Translated, it gives CASSPGGQGFYNEQFF.

Concerning this clonotype itself: An end of the junction does not agree with germline; a read error may underlie this. J is TRBJ1-6 and V is TRBV12-3 or TRBV12-4; no firm D call. The CDR3 is 14 amino acids. The CDR3 bases are TGTGCCAGCATTTTACTAGGGTCGAATTCACCCCTCCACTTT. Its translation: CASILLGSNSPLHF.

This clonotype has more than one count but fewer than ten. The chain uses TRBV12-3 or TRBV12-4 and TRBJ2-7; possibly TRBD1 or TRBD2 for D (7 bases each). With 7 bases removed from V and 3 bases from J, the gap between germline ends came to 19 bases. This CDR3 is 15 amino acids long. Written as DNA, the CDR3 is TGTGCCAGCACCCCAGGGGGGGGGAGCATCTACGAGCAGTACTTC. Its translation: CASTPGGGSIYEQYF.

The rearrangement uses TRBV20-1 and TRBJ2-5; 9 bases agree with TRBD2. The CDR3 loop spans 15 amino acids. V trimming: 4 bases; J trimming: 11 bases; junction bases outside the gene matches: 17. CDR1 and CDR2 from the germline V gene are DFQATT and SNEGSKA (reference sequence). This chain's CDR3 is CSATSGVNPWGEQYF. The CDR3 DNA is TGCAGTGCTACTAGCGGGGTAAACCCTTGGGGTGAGCAGTACTTC.

The rearrangement joins TRBV6-2 or TRBV6-3 to TRBJ2-7; D perhaps matches TRBD1 (6 bases). There are 16 residues in the CDR3. CDR1 MNHEY and CDR2 SVGEGT come from the germline V gene. The V end was cut by 6 bases, the J end by 0 bases, with 18 bases between. The DNA of the CDR3 is TGTGCCAGCAGAACCGACAGGCCCGAGGACTCCTACGAGCAGTACTTC. Protein sequence: CASRTDRPEDSYEQYF.

With regard to this clonotype: One junction end disagrees with the germline gene, perhaps due to a read error. The chain combines TRBV7-9 with TRBJ2-7, with no clear D. Germline CDR1 is SEHNR and CDR2 is FQNEAQ (reference sequence). The length of the CDR3 is 15 residues. CDR3 sequence reads: CASRPGVVGTYGQYF. CDR3 DNA sequence: TGTGCCAGCAGACCTGGAGTCGTCGGAACCTACGGGCAGTACTTC.

The chain is built from TRBV7-2 and TRBJ1-6, with D hard to call. Deletions cut 5 bases from V and 10 bases from J, with 12 bases between. The CDR3 has 13 residues. Germline CDR1 and CDR2: SGHTA and FQGNSA. In DNA, the CDR3 is TGTGCCAGCAGCCTCGCCACAGAATCACCCCTCCACTTT. This sequence encodes CASSLATESPLHF.